This T cell receptor beta chain was identified during a study of stem cell transplantation in POMP-related autoinflammatory disease. TCRdb's table, derived via immunoSEQ multiplex PCR, lists solely in-frame clones and lacks some. Of some 69,000 clones in the sample, approximately 90% were seen once. Trimming took 4 bases from V and 6 from J; bases not matched to a gene: 8. Germline CDR1 is MNHEY and CDR2 is SMNVEV (reference sequence). This CDR3 is 15 amino acids long. A remark on this clone: The target antigen is unknown.

Notes on the study in general: Unique TRB V-J gene pairings were limited in number in patients with PRAID. PRAID patients trended toward lower TRB diversity and higher clonality in all analyzed T-cell subsets.

The chain links TRBV27 to TRBJ2-1; 8 bases are shared with TRBD1. The TCR comes from a human patient with POMP-related autoinflammation and immune dysregulation (PRAID). A subset of T cells may come from the graft donor. The sample in question was CD4+ T cells from PBMCs, obtained after stem cell transplantation. The CDR3 nucleotides are TGTGCCAGCAGTTCCCGCCCGGGGACAGGCAATGAGCAGTTCTTC. Translated, it gives CASSSRPGTGNEQFF.